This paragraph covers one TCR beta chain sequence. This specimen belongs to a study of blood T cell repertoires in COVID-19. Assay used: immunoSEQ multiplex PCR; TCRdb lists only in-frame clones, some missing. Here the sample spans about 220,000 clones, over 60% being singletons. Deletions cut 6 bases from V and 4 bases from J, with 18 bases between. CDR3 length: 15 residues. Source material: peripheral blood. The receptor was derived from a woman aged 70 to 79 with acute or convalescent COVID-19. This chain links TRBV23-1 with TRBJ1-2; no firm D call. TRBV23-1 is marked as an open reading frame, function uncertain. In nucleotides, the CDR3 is TGCGCCAGCAGCTCATGGGTAGCCTCCCGCTATGGCTACACCTTC. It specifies CASSSWVASRYGYTF.